Sequencing of this T cell receptor (beta chain) was carried out in a study of beta chain features in type 1 diabetes. What was sequenced were expressed TCRB transcripts, since all of the isolated RNA had been reverse transcribed. The data were produced by immunoSEQ multiplex PCR, yet TCRdb's version contains in-frame clones alone and is incomplete. The table records hundreds of thousands of clones, about 30% of them present only once. This clone has more than one count but fewer than ten. What it binds is not known. Study-wide points: Equally in patients and controls, PCR might preferentially amplify shorter templates. Any HLA effect on TCRB rearrangement was left unresolved by small sub-analyses.

There are 16 residues in the CDR3. In germline, CDR1 is SGHDN, CDR2 FVKESK. V was trimmed by 0 bases and J by 0 bases, leaving 11 bases between them. The V gene is TRBV14, the J gene TRBJ2-5, with D perhaps TRBD2 (5 bases). The TCR was taken from a man between 18 and 29 years old in good health. Sample: naive CD4+ T cells from blood. CDR3 sequence: CASSQDGGLNQETQYF. In DNA, the CDR3 is TGTGCCAGCAGCCAAGATGGCGGGCTCAACCAAGAGACCCAGTACTTC.